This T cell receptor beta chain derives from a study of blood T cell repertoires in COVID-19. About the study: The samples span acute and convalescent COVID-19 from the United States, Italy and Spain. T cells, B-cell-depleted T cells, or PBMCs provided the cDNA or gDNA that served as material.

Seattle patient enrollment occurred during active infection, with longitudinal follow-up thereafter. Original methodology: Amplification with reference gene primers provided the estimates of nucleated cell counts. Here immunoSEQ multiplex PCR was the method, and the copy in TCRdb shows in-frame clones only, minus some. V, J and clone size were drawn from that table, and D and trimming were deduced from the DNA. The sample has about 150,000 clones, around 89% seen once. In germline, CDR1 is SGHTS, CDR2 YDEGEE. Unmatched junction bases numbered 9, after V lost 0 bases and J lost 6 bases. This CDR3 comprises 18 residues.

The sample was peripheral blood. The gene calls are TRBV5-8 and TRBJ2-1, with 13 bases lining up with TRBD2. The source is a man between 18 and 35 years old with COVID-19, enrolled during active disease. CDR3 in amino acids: CASSLDTGTSGIFNEQFF. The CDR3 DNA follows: TGTGCCAGCAGCTTGGACACCGGGACTAGCGGGATTTTCAATGAGCAGTTCTTC.